The 16 T cell receptor beta chains below all came from one sample that was sequenced in a study of identical twins. TCRdb re-called the 5' RACE reads through MiXCR, storing one row per CDR3 protein. The data contain 250,000 to 300,000 distinct CDR3 sequences, approximately 8.3% of them singletons. Another study also made use of these data, one on yellow fever vaccine responses in identical twins.

Input material: CD8+ T cells sorted from blood. The receptors originated from a woman between 18 and 30 years old in good health.

This clonotype was counted at least ten times. This rearrangement joins TRBV7-2 to TRBJ1-1, with D unresolved. Trimming stripped 3 bases from V and 0 bases from J, with 5 bases between. Germline values: CDR1 SGHTA, CDR2 FQGNSA. CDR3 length equals 13 residues. CDR3 protein: CASSLELNTEAFF. For the CDR3, the DNA is TGTGCCAGCAGCTTGGAGCTGAACACTGAAGCTTTCTTT.

This clonotype was seen a single time. The chain joins TRBV7-1 to TRBJ2-1, with 8 bases lining up with TRBD2. TRBV7-1 falls under the ORF class, with uncertain function. The CDR3 has 18 residues. Unmatched junction bases numbered 16, after V lost 3 bases and J lost 6 bases. The CDR3 protein is CASSSNINSGSAPNEQFF. CDR3 bases: TGTGCCAGCAGCTCGAATATCAACAGCGGGAGCGCCCCCAATGAGCAGTTCTTC.

This clonotype was found many times. The V gene is TRBV6-1, the J gene TRBJ2-7; D is perhaps TRBD2 (7 bases). The CDR3 has 15 residues. Germline V gives CDR1 MNHNS, CDR2 SASEGT. Trimming pared 5 bases from V and 5 bases from J, leaving 19 bases between. The CDR3 DNA sequence: TGTGCCAGCAGTCCCCTTAGGGGGGGCGCGAACGAGCAGTACTTC. It codes for CASSPLRGGANEQYF.

CDR3 sequence: CASSTERGELFF. In nucleotides, the CDR3 is TGTGCCAGCAGTACGGAGAGGGGGGAGCTGTTTTTT. The chain uses TRBV27 and TRBJ2-2; D not certain. Trimming took off 5 bases at V and 8 bases at J, with 9 bases between the two ends. Germline V CDR1 and CDR2: MNHEY, SMNVEV (reference sequence). The CDR3 spans 12 residues.

This clonotype was seen ten or more times. V is TRBV12-3 or TRBV12-4 and J is TRBJ2-3; 13 nucleotides align to TRBD2. The CDR3 sequence is 15 residues long. With V trimmed by 4 bases and J by 5 bases, 3 bases remained unmatched. The CDR3 DNA reads TGTGCCAGCAGTTCGGGACTAGCGGGAAGAGATACGCAGTATTTT. This translates into CASSSGLAGRDTQYF.

This clonotype was detected ten times or more. The chain has TRBV12-3 or TRBV12-4 and TRBJ2-2; 10 nucleotides match TRBD2. The CDR3 extends over 17 amino acids. V shed 3 bases, J shed 6 bases, and the junction held 10 bases outside the gene matches. The CDR3: CASSFSSGGLRAGELFF. The DNA for the CDR3 is TGTGCCAGCAGTTTTTCTAGCGGGGGCCTCAGGGCCGGGGAGCTGTTTTTT.

In this sample, this clonotype turned up a few times. CDR3 amino acids: CASSPILTGGSTDTQYF. The CDR3 region has the DNA TGTGCCAGCAGTCCTATATTGACAGGGGGTAGCACAGATACGCAGTATTTT. The J gene is TRBJ2-3, the V gene TRBV28, with TRBD1 matching over 9 bases. The CDR3 contains 17 residues. Per the germline V gene, CDR1 is MDHEN and CDR2 is SYDVKM. J gave up 0 bases and V 5 bases, and 9 bases lay outside the gene matches.

Many counts were recorded for this clonotype. J is TRBJ2-1 and V is TRBV29-1, with 8 bases identical to TRBD2. The CDR3 contains 14 residues. Trimming removed 7 bases from V and 0 bases from J; junction bases left unmatched: 5. Germline values: CDR1 SQVTM, CDR2 ANQGSEA. CDR3 loop: CSGAGDYSYNEQFF. As DNA, the CDR3 is TGCAGCGGAGCGGGAGATTACTCCTACAATGAGCAGTTCTTC.

This clonotype has more than one count but fewer than ten. The CDR3 is CASSPQTLGAGELFF. The CDR3 coding sequence is TGTGCCAGCAGTCCCCAAACCCTAGGCGCCGGGGAGCTGTTTTTT. This chain joins TRBV27 and TRBJ2-2, with D uncertain. The CDR3 consists of 15 residues. Trimming left V 5 bases short and J 6 bases short, with 16 bases between. The germline gives CDR1 MNHEY, CDR2 SMNVEV (reference sequence).

This clonotype was found many times. In nucleotides, the CDR3 is TGCGCCAGCAGCCAGTTAGTCAACACTGAAGCTTTCTTT. Amino acid sequence: CASSQLVNTEAFF. The chain employs TRBV4-1 and TRBJ1-1; D is unresolved. The CDR3 spans 13 residues. The germline gives CDR1 MGHRA, CDR2 YSYEKL. The V end lost 3 bases, the J end lost 2 bases, and 7 bases lay between the germline ends.

This chain joins TRBV28 and TRBJ2-5; D may be TRBD1 or TRBD2 (5 bases each). Germline V lookup: CDR1 MDHEN, CDR2 SYDVKM. The CDR3 totals 21 residues. V lost 3 bases to trimming and J lost 0 bases, with 29 bases between them. CDR3 sequence reads: CASSFHSGMGREWVNQETQYF. In DNA form, the CDR3 reads TGTGCCAGCAGTTTCCATTCGGGTATGGGCAGGGAGTGGGTAAACCAAGAGACCCAGTACTTC.

The chain links TRBV6-5 to TRBJ2-1, with 14 bases lining up with TRBD2. After removal of 2 bases from V and 7 bases from J, the junction contained 1 base not matched to a gene. CDR1 and CDR2 from the germline V gene are MNHEY and SVGAGI. The CDR3 runs 15 residues. The CDR3 is CASSYGTSGSNEQFF. The DNA for the CDR3 is TGTGCCAGCAGTTACGGGACTAGCGGGAGTAATGAGCAGTTCTTC.

This clonotype appeared a few times. The chain carries TRBV6-2 or TRBV6-3 and TRBJ1-2, with 8 bases that match TRBD1. CDR1 MNHEY and CDR2 SVGEGT come from the germline V gene. J was trimmed by 8 bases and V by 0 bases; bases with no gene match: 11. This CDR3 comprises 16 residues. The CDR3: CASSYSEDRAWRGYTF. CDR3 DNA: TGTGCCAGCAGTTACTCCGAGGACAGGGCCTGGAGGGGCTACACCTTC.

This clonotype appeared many times. The genes are TRBV6-1 and TRBJ2-1; 12 positions agree with TRBD2. The germline V gene has CDR1 MNHNS and CDR2 SASEGT. CDR3 length: 16 residues. V shed 10 bases, J shed 4 bases, and the junction held 11 bases outside the gene matches. DNA for the CDR3: TGTGCCACAAAAGACCTAGCGGGAGGGGGGTACAATGAGCAGTTCTTC. This gives the protein CATKDLAGGGYNEQFF.

This chain connects TRBV24-1 to TRBJ2-1, with D hard to call. The V gene lost 0 bases and the J gene lost 3 bases, with 5 bases spanning the gap. There are 14 residues in the CDR3. CDR1 is KGHDR, CDR2 SFDVKD, per germline. CDR3 amino acids: CATSDLLSYNEQFF. The CDR3 bases are TGTGCCACCAGTGATTTGCTGAGCTACAATGAGCAGTTCTTC.

The chain joins TRBV25-1 to TRBJ2-1, with D unclear. V was shortened by 1 base and J by 7 bases, with 8 bases between the two germline ends. CDR1 and CDR2 from the germline V gene are MGHDK and SYGVNS. CDR3 length: 13 residues. The CDR3 loop reads CASSEWEQNEQFF. CDR3 nucleotide sequence: TGTGCCAGCAGTGAATGGGAACAGAATGAGCAGTTCTTC.